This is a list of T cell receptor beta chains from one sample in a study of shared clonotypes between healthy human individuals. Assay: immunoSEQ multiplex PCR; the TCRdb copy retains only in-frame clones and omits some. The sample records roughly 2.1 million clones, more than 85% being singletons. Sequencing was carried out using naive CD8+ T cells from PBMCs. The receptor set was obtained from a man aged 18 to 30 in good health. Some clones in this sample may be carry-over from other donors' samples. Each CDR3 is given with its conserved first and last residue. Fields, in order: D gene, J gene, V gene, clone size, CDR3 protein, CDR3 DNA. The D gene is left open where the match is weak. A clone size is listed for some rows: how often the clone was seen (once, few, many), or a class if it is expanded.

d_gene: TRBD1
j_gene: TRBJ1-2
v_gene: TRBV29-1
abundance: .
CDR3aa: CSVDGDRHGYGYTF
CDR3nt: TGCAGCGTTGATGGGGACAGGCACGGCTATGGCTACACCTTC

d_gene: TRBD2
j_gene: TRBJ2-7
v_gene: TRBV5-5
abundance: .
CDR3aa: CASSPIAGAGEQYF
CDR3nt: TGTGCCAGCAGCCCTATAGCGGGAGCTGGTGAGCAGTACTTC

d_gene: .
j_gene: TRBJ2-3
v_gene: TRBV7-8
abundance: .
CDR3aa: CASSFGSGDTQYF
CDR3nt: TGTGCCAGCAGCTTTGGTTCCGGTGATACGCAGTATTTT

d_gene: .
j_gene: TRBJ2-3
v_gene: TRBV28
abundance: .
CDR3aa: CASILQGSDTQYF
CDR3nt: TGTGCCAGCATCCTACAGGGTTCAGATACGCAGTATTTT

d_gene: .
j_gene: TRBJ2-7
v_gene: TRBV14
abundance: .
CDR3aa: CASSQVQLRYEQYF
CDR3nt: TGTGCCAGCAGCCAAGTACAGCTTCGCTACGAGCAGTACTTC

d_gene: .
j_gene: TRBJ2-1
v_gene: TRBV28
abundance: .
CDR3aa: CASSFRRSSYNEQFF
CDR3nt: TGTGCCAGCAGTTTTAGGCGGAGCTCCTACAATGAGCAGTTCTTC

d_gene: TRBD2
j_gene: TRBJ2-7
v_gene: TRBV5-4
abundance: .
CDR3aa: CASSGSSGSYEQYF
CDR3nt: TGTGCCAGCAGCGGATCTAGCGGGAGCTACGAGCAGTACTTC

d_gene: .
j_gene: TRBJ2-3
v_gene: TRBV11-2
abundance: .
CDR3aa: CASSSDQWRLTDTQYF
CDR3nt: TGTGCCAGCAGCTCCGATCAGTGGCGCCTCACAGATACGCAGTATTTT

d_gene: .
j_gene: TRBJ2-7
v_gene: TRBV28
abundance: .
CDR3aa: CASSFGANEQYF
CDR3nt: TGTGCCAGCAGTTTTGGGGCCAACGAGCAGTACTTC

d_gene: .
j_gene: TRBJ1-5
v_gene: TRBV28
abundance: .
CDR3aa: CASSLFVGSNQPQHF
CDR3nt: TGTGCCAGCAGTTTATTTGTAGGGAGCAATCAGCCCCAGCATTTT

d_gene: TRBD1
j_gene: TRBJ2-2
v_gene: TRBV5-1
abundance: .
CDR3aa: CASSLIQSRQGLANTGELFF
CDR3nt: TGCGCCAGCAGCTTAATTCAAAGCCGACAGGGGCTCGCGAACACCGGGGAGCTGTTTTTT

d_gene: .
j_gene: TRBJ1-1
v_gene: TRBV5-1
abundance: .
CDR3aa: CASSFGGADEAFF
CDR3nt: TGCGCCAGCAGCTTTGGCGGGGCTGATGAAGCTTTCTTT

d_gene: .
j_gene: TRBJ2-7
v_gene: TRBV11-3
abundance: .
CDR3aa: CASSLAGSYEQYF
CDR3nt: TGTGCCAGCAGCTTAGCCGGGTCCTACGAGCAGTACTTC

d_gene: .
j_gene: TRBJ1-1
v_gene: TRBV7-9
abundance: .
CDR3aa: CASSLGKSEAFF
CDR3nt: TGTGCCAGCAGCCTCGGAAAAAGTGAAGCTTTCTTT

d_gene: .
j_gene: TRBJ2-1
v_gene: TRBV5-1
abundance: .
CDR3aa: CASSARISSYNEQFF
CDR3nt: TGCGCCAGCAGCGCACGTATTAGCTCCTACAATGAGCAGTTCTTC

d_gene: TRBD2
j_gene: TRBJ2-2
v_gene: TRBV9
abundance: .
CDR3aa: CASSVEGLANTGELFF
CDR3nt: TGTGCCAGCAGCGTAGAGGGACTAGCAAACACCGGGGAGCTGTTTTTT

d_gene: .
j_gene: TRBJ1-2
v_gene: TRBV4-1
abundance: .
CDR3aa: CASSHGPGLLDGYTF
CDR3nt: TGCGCCAGCAGCCACGGGCCCGGGTTACTAGATGGCTACACCTTC

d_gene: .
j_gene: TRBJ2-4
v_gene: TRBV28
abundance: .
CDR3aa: CASSHRGGVAKNIQYF
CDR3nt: TGTGCCAGCAGTCATAGGGGGGGGGTAGCCAAAAACATTCAGTACTTC

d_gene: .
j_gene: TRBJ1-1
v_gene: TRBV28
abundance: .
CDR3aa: CASSLLRNTEAFF
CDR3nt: TGTGCCAGCAGTTTACTCAGGAACACTGAAGCTTTCTTT

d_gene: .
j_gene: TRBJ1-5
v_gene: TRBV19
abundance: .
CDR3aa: CASNDWPGAGQPQHF
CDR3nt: TGTGCCAGTAACGATTGGCCGGGGGCGGGTCAGCCCCAGCATTTT

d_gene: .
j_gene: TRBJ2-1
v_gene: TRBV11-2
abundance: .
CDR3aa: CASSLDPGWREQFF
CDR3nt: TGTGCCAGCAGCTTAGATCCGGGGTGGAGGGAGCAGTTCTTC

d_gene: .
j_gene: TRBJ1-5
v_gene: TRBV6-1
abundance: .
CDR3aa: CASSDRGEWSNQPQHF
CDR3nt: TGTGCCAGCAGTGACAGGGGAGAATGGAGCAATCAGCCCCAGCATTTT

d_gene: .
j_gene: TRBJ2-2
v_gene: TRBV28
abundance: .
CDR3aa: CASKSEASGELFF
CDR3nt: TGTGCCAGCAAAAGTGAGGCGAGCGGGGAGCTGTTTTTT

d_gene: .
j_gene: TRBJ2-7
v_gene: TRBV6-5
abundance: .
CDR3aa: CASKGYYEQYF
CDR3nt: TGTGCCAGCAAGGGCTACTACGAGCAGTACTTC

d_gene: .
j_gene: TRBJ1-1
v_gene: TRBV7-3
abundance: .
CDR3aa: CASSLSARAGKNTEAFF
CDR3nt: TGTGCCAGCAGCTTAAGTGCCAGGGCGGGTAAGAACACTGAAGCTTTCTTT

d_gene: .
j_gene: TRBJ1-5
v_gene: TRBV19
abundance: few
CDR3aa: CASTPLVSSNQPQHF
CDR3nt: TGTGCCAGTACCCCCCTTGTCTCTAGCAATCAGCCCCAGCATTTT

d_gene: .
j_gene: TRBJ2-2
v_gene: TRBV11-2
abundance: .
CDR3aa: CASSSWETRGGNTGELFF
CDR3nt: TGTGCCAGCAGCTCCTGGGAGACCAGGGGGGGGAACACCGGGGAGCTGTTTTTT

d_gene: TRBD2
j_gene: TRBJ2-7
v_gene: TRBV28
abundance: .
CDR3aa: CASRVAGGTYEQYF
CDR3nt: TGTGCCAGCAGGGTAGCGGGAGGAACTTACGAGCAGTACTTC

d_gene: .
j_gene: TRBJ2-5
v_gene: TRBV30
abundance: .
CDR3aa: CAWSPQLQETQYF
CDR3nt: TGTGCCTGGAGCCCCCAGTTACAAGAGACCCAGTACTTC

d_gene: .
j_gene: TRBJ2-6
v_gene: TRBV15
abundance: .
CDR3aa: CATSRERVAGANVLTF
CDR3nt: TGTGCCACCAGCAGAGAACGGGTTGCTGGGGCCAACGTCCTGACTTTC

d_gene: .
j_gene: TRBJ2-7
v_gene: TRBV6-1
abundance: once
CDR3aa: CASSGDLVPTAEQYF
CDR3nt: TGTGCCAGCAGTGGGGACCTCGTTCCTACGGCCGAGCAGTACTTC

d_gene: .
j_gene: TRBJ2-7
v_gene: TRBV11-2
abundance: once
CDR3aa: CASSLDWQGLTAYEQYF
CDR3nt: TGTGCCAGCAGCTTAGATTGGCAGGGATTAACGGCCTACGAGCAGTACTTC

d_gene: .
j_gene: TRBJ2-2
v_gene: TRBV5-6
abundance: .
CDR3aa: CASSLVRPGATGELFF
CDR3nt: TGTGCCAGCAGCTTGGTGAGGCCAGGGGCCACCGGGGAGCTGTTTTTT

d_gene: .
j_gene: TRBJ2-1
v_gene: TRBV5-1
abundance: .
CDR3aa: CASSFRTDNEQFF
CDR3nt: TGCGCCAGCAGCTTTAGGACGGACAATGAGCAGTTCTTC

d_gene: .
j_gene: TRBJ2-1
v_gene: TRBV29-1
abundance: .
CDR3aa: CSVAGPTTYNEQFF
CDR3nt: TGCAGCGTTGCCGGACCGACTACCTACAATGAGCAGTTCTTC

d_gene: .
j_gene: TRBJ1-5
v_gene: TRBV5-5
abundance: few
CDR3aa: CASSLEGTRDQPQHF
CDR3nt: TGTGCCAGCAGCCTGGAAGGGACAAGAGATCAGCCCCAGCATTTT

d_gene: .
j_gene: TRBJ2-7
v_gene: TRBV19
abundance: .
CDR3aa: CASSSGELYEQYF
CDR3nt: TGTGCCAGTAGTTCGGGGGAGCTCTACGAGCAGTACTTC

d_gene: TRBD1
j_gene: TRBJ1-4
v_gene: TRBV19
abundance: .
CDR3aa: CASRGTGATNEKLFF
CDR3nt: TGTGCCAGCCGAGGGACAGGAGCAACTAATGAAAAACTGTTTTTT

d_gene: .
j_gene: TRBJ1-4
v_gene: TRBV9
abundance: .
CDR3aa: CASSAGRTNEKLFF
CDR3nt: TGTGCCAGCAGCGCGGGTCGAACTAATGAAAAACTGTTTTTT

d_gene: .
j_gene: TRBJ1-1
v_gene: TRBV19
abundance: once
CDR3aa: CASSHDRSEAFF
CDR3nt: TGTGCCAGTAGCCACGACAGATCAGAAGCTTTCTTT

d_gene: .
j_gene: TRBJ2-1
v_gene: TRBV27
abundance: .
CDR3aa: CASSSPFVEGHNEQFF
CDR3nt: TGTGCCAGCAGTTCACCTTTCGTGGAGGGCCACAATGAGCAGTTCTTC

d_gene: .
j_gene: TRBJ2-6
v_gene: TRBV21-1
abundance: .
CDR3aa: CASTLTPRGPGSGANVLTF
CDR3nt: TGTGCCAGCACGTTGACCCCTAGGGGCCCTGGCTCTGGGGCCAACGTCCTGACTTTC

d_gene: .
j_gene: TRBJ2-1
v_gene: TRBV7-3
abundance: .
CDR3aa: CASSLNPSSYNEQFF
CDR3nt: TGTGCCAGCAGCTTAAATCCGAGCTCCTACAATGAGCAGTTCTTC

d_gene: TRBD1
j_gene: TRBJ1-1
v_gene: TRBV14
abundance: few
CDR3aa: CASSLRGPTEAFF
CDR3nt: TGTGCCAGCAGCCTTAGGGGGCCTACTGAAGCTTTCTTT

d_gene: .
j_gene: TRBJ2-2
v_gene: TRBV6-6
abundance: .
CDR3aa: CASSYWAGAGTGELFF
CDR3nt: TGTGCCAGCAGTTACTGGGCAGGGGCGGGCACCGGGGAGCTGTTTTTT

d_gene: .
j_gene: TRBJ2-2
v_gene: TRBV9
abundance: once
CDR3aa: CASSVFPGELFF
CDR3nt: TGTGCCAGCAGCGTCTTCCCCGGGGAGCTGTTTTTT

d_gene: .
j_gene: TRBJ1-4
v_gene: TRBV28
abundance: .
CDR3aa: CASSLLTEATNEKLFF
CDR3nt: TGTGCCAGCAGTTTATTGACAGAAGCAACTAATGAAAAACTGTTTTTT

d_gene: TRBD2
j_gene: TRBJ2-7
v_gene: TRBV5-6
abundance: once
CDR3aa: CASSFSGRAHEQYF
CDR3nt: TGTGCCAGCAGCTTTAGCGGGAGAGCCCACGAGCAGTACTTC

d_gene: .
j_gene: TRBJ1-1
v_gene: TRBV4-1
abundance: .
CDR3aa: CASSQVTGSLNTEAFF
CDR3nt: TGCGCCAGCAGCCAAGTTACAGGGTCCCTGAACACTGAAGCTTTCTTT

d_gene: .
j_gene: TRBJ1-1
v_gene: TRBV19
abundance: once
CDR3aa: CASSTGTPGTEAFF
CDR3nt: TGTGCCAGTAGTACAGGGACACCGGGCACTGAAGCTTTCTTT

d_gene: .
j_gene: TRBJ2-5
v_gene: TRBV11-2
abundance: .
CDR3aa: CASSLVGGGETQYF
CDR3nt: TGTGCCAGCAGCTTAGTGGGGGGCGGCGAGACCCAGTACTTC

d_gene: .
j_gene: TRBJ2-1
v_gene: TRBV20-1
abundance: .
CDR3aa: CSARIYNEQFF
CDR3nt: TGCAGTGCTAGAATTTACAATGAGCAGTTCTTC

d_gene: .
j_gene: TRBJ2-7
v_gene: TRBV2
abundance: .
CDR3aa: CASRGEVRPYEQYF
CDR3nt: TGTGCCAGCAGGGGGGAGGTCCGGCCCTACGAGCAGTACTTC

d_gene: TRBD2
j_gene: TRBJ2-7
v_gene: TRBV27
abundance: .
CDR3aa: CASSPLAGFSYEQYF
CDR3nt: TGTGCCAGCAGTCCGTTAGCGGGGTTCTCCTACGAGCAGTACTTC

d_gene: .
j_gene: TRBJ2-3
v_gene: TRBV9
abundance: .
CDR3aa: CASSVNRAGTTDTQYF
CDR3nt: TGTGCCAGCAGCGTAAATCGTGCGGGAACCACAGATACGCAGTATTTT